The TCR beta chain described here comes from a study of T cell responses to AZD1222 COVID-19 vaccine. Produced via immunoSEQ multiplex PCR; TCRdb's table is partial and in-frame only. This sample has roughly 42,000 clones, with just over 85% found just once. Points on this clone: Its cognate antigen is unknown.

Points from the study as a whole: Donors were chiefly white British, with a greater number of females, and clonal diversity was perhaps underestimated. Following two doses of AZD1222, Spike-specific TCR breadth and depth rose. Mapped onto spike, vaccine-associated CD4 TCRs spanned it and were dominant at 160-218 and 743-854.

Germline values: CDR1 SGHTA, CDR2 FQGNSA. With V trimmed by 1 base and J by 1 base, 7 bases remained unmatched. The CDR3 is made up of 18 amino acids. The sequenced sample was peripheral blood, obtained 28 days after the second dose of the MenACWY control vaccine. This TCR came from an adult who received the MenACWY meningococcal vaccine as a control. J is TRBJ1-5 and V is TRBV7-2; 10 bases fit TRBD1. The CDR3: CASSLGGQGRRSNQPQHF. The DNA for the CDR3 is TGTGCCAGCAGCTTAGGGGGACAGGGGAGGAGGAGCAATCAGCCCCAGCATTTT.